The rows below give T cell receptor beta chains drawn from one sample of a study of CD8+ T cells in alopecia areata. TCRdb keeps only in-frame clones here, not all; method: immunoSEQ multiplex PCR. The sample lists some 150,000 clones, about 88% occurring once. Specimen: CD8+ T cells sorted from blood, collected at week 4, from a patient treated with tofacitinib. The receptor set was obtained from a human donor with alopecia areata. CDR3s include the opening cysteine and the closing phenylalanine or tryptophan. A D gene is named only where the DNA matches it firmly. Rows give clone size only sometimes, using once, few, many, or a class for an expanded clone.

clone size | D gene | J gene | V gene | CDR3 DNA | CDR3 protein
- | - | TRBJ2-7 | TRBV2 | TGTGCCAGCAGTTCCCGGACTACCTACGAGCAGTACTTC | CASSSRTTYEQYF
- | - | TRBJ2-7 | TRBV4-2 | TGTGCCAGCAGCTGGAGGGAAGAGAGCGGAGGGGAGCAGTACTTC | CASSWREESGGEQYF
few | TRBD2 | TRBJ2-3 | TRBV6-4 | TGTGCCAGCAGTGTACTAGCGGGGGGGACAGATACGCAGTATTTT | CASSVLAGGTDTQYF
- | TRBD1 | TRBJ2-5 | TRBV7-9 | TGTGCCACAGGACAGGGACAAGAGACCCAGTACTTC | CATGQGQETQYF
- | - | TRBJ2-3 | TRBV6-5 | TGTGCCAGCAGTTACCTGAGCCTCGGAGATACGCAGTATTTT | CASSYLSLGDTQYF
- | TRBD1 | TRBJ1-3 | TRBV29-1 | TGCAGCGTTTGGGCACAGGGGGTCTCTGGAAACACCATATATTTT | CSVWAQGVSGNTIYF
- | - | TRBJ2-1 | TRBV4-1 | TGCGCCAGCAGCCAAGATACTGGTTACAATGAGCAGTTCTTC | CASSQDTGYNEQFF
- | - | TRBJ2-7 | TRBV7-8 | TGTGCCAGCAGCTTTCCCGGGACCGACTACGAGCAGTACTTC | CASSFPGTDYEQYF
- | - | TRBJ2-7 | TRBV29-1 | TGCAGCGTTGAGGAGGCAGAGGCCGAGCAGTACTTC | CSVEEAEAEQYF
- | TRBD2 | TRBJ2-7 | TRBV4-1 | TGCGCCAGCAGCCAAGAGACTAGCGGAACCTACGAGCAGTACTTC | CASSQETSGTYEQYF
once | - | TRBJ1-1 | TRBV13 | TGTGCCAGCAGCTTCGGTACGTCGGTCGCTTTCTTT | CASSFGTSVAFF
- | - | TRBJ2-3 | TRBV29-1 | TGCAGCGTTGAAGACCTTACCACAGATACGCAGTATTTT | CSVEDLTTDTQYF
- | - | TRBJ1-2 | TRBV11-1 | TGTGCCAGCAGCCTCACTAGACATCCTGGTAGCTATGGCTACACCTTC | CASSLTRHPGSYGYTF
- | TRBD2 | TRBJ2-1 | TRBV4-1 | TGCGCCAGCAGCCAGCTTTGGGGACTAGCGTGGAATGAGCAGTTCTTC | CASSQLWGLAWNEQFF
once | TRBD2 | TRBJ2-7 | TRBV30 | TGTGCCTGGAGTGTCGGGGGGGTCCCCGAGCAGTACTTC | CAWSVGGVPEQYF
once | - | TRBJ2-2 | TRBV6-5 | TGTGCCAGCAGTTACCCCTCGGCGGCAGTGATGGGGGAGCTGTTTTTT | CASSYPSAAVMGELFF
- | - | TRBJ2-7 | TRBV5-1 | TGCGCCAGCAGAGGGACGGAGTCCTACGAGCAGTACTTC | CASRGTESYEQYF
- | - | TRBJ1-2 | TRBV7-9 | TGTGCCAGCAGCTCACAGGGCGACGGCTACACCTTC | CASSSQGDGYTF
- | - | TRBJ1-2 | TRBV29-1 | TGCAGCGTTGAAGCCCCTGACCGTGTCTATGGCTACACCTTC | CSVEAPDRVYGYTF
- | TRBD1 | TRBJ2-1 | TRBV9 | TGTGCCAGCAGCCCCGGGACAGGGGGCAATGAGCAGTTCTTC | CASSPGTGGNEQFF
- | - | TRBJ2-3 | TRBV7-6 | TGTGCCAGCAGCTATAGGGCTACAGATACGCAGTATTTT | CASSYRATDTQYF
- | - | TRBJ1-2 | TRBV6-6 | TGTGCCAGCAGTTACACGTCAGGGCAGAACTATGGCTACACCTTC | CASSYTSGQNYGYTF
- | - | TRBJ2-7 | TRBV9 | TGTGCCAGCAGCGTAGGGGGGCGTTCCTACGAGCAGTACTTC | CASSVGGRSYEQYF
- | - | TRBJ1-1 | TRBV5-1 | TGCGCCAGCAGCTTGACAGGGAGCACTGAAGCTTTCTTT | CASSLTGSTEAFF
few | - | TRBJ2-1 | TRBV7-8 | TGTGCCAGCAGCTTAGCGCTCTGGACAGACTACAATGAGCAGTTCTTC | CASSLALWTDYNEQFF
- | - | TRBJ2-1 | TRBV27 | TGTGCCAGCAGTTTATCGTGGACCTACAATGAGCAGTTCTTC | CASSLSWTYNEQFF
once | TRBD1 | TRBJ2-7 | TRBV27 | TGTGCCAGCCCCGTGTCGGACAGGGTAAAAGTCAACGAGCAGTACTTC | CASPVSDRVKVNEQYF
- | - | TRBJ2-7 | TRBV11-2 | TGTGCCAGCAGCTCTATGCCCGAAACCTACGAGCAGTACTTC | CASSSMPETYEQYF
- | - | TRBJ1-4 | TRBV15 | TGTGCCACCGCAGGGCGAATGGGCGAAAAACTGTTTTTT | CATAGRMGEKLFF
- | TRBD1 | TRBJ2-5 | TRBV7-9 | TGTGCCAGCAGCTTAGATTTTCAGAGACAGGGGGCGCATGAGACCCAGTACTTC | CASSLDFQRQGAHETQYF
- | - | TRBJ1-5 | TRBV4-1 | TGCGCCAGCAGCCAAGATGAGGAGTATTATAGCAATCAGCCCCAGCATTTT | CASSQDEEYYSNQPQHF
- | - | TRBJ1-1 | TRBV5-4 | TGTGCCTCAGAGGGGACACCGAACACTGAAGCTTTCTTT | CASEGTPNTEAFF
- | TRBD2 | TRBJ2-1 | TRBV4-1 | TGCGCCAGCAGCCAATCTGGACTAGCTGGTGAGCAGTTCTTC | CASSQSGLAGEQFF
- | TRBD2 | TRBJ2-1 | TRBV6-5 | TGTGCCAGCAGGCCTGGACTAGCCGCCTACAATGAGCAGTTCTTC | CASRPGLAAYNEQFF
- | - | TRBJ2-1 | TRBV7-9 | TGTGCCAGCAGCCCCCCAGGGATAAATGAGCAGTTCTTC | CASSPPGINEQFF
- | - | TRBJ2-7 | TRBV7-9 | TGTGCCAGCAGCCCGTCGGGGACCCCCTACGAGCAGTACTTC | CASSPSGTPYEQYF
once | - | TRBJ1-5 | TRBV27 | TGTGCCAGCAGTTCAGCCGGGTATAGCAATCAGCCCCAGCATTTT | CASSSAGYSNQPQHF
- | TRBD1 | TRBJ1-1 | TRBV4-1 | TGCGCCAGCAGCCAAGAGGGCATGCCCGACAGGGGCCGACCTTATGAAGCTTTCTTT | CASSQEGMPDRGRPYEAFF
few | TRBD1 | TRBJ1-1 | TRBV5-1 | TGCGCCAGCAGCTTGGGGACAGGGAACATGAACACTGAAGCTTTCTTT | CASSLGTGNMNTEAFF
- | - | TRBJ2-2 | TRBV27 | TGTGCCAGCAGTTTTGGGCCCAGCAGGGCCGCTACCGGGGAGCTGTTTTTT | CASSFGPSRAATGELFF
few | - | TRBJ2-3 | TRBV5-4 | TGTGCCAGCAGCCAGGCCGGGGCGCAGTATTTT | CASSQAGAQYF
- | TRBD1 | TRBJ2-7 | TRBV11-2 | TGTGCCAGCAGCGCCGGGACAGGGGGCTACGAGCAGTACTTC | CASSAGTGGYEQYF